This T cell receptor beta chain was captured in a study of blood T cell repertoires in COVID-19. Whole-study context: Nucleic acid was either cDNA or gDNA, and it came from T cells, B-cell-depleted T cells, or PBMCs.

V was cut by 6 bases and J by 1 base, with 11 bases left in between. CDR1 is SGHAT, CDR2 FQDESV, per germline (reference sequence). The CDR3 runs to 14 residues. Under the authors' procedure: Amplification of reference gene primers was used by the study to estimate nucleated cell counts. Using immunoSEQ multiplex PCR, the repertoire was profiled, and TCRdb retains in-frame clones only, with some absent. V, J and clone size are those of that table, while D and trimming were read from the DNA. This table holds 400,000 to 550,000 clones, 80% to 90% found once. Sequencing was done on a sample of peripheral blood. This clonotype was sampled from a woman aged 30 to 39 with acute or convalescent COVID-19. V is TRBV11-1 and J is TRBJ2-3, with D uncertain. CDR3 nucleotides: TGTGCCAGCAGAGTAGCCGGTGGCACAGATACGCAGTATTTT. Its translation is CASRVAGGTDTQYF.